This note documents a single T cell receptor beta chain sequence. Its antigen is as yet unknown. This record comes from a study of T cell responses to AZD1222 COVID-19 vaccine. CDR1 is MDHEN, CDR2 SYDVKM, per germline. This CDR3 region has 15 residues. V shed 3 bases and J shed 0 bases, with 8 bases lying between them. Study-wide results and limits: There were vaccine-associated CD4 TCRs across spike, dominant at 160-218 and 743-854. Scientists sampled the repertoires only once the peak T cell response had passed.

The method was immunoSEQ multiplex PCR; TCRdb's version includes in-frame clones alone and lacks a portion of them. The sample contains nearly 110,000 clones, 89% of which appear only once. This chain uses TRBV28 with TRBJ1-4; D remains unclear. The starting material was peripheral blood, obtained on day 0 of AZD1222 vaccination. This clonotype was sampled from an adult in good health. CDR3 DNA sequence: TGTGCCAGCAGTTTCGTCGGTGCAACTAATGAAAAACTGTTTTTT. Translated: CASSFVGATNEKLFF.